The 28 T cell receptor beta chains in this list originate from one sample, sequenced in a study of T cell responses to AZD1222 COVID-19 vaccine. Repertoires were generated with immunoSEQ multiplex PCR, while TCRdb's copy carries only in-frame clones and drops some. The sample carries some 130,000 clones, approximately 88% recorded once. Sequencing used peripheral blood, obtained on day 0 of AZD1222 vaccination. The receptors come from an adult in good health.

The rearrangement uses TRBV5-1 and TRBJ2-3, with 12 bases lining up with TRBD2. CDR3 size: 17 residues. J lost 4 bases, V lost 2 bases, and 8 bases had no gene match. Looked up from germline, CDR1 is SGHRS and CDR2 is YFSETQ. This CDR3 reads CASSFIASGGAADTQYF. The CDR3 region has the DNA TGCGCCAGCAGCTTTATTGCTAGCGGGGGGGCCGCAGATACGCAGTATTTT.

The chain has TRBV4-3 and TRBJ2-5; 8 bases are shared with TRBD1. Looked up from germline, CDR1 is LGHNA and CDR2 is YSLEER. The CDR3 loop spans 15 amino acids. The ends lost 4 bases at V and 5 bases at J; junction bases unmatched: 9. Here the CDR3 reads CASSRGQGTGETQYF. The CDR3 region has the DNA TGCGCCAGCAGCCGTGGACAGGGTACTGGTGAGACCCAGTACTTC.

This clone showed up just once. V gene TRBV6-5 combines with J gene TRBJ1-4; 7 bases are shared with TRBD1. After removal of 2 bases from V and 2 bases from J, the junction contained 2 bases not matched to a gene. The germline gives CDR1 MNHEY, CDR2 SVGAGI. The CDR3 is 15 residues long. As DNA, the CDR3 is TGTGCCAGCAGTTACAGGGGGCGGACTAATGAAAAACTGTTTTTT. Its protein product is CASSYRGRTNEKLFF.

V and J are TRBV6-5 and TRBJ1-2, with TRBD1 as a possible D gene (6 bases). Trimming shortened V by 2 bases and J by 3 bases, and 13 bases separated the two germline ends. CDR1 is MNHEY and CDR2 is SVGAGI in the germline V gene. The CDR3 has 15 residues. In DNA form, the CDR3 reads TGTGCCAGCAGTTACGTGTCAGGGGCTGACTATGGCTACACCTTC. Amino acids: CASSYVSGADYGYTF.

This clone was detected once. V gene TRBV3-1 (or the pseudogene TRBV3-2) combines with J gene TRBJ2-1, with 7 bases identical to TRBD1. The CDR3 spans 15 residues. V was clipped by 4 bases and J by 6 bases; unmatched bases: 9. Germline CDR1 is LGHDT and CDR2 is YNNKEL (reference sequence). DNA of the CDR3: TGTGCCAGCAGCCCTTATACAGGGGTCTCCAATGAGCAGTTCTTC. Protein: CASSPYTGVSNEQFF.

This rearrangement joins TRBV9 to TRBJ1-1; TRBD1 aligns across 8 bases. Unmatched junction bases numbered 8, after V lost 8 bases and J lost 2 bases. The CDR3 contains 14 residues. Germline CDR1 is SGDLS and CDR2 is YYNGEE. CDR3 amino acids: CASGTGQGNTEAFF. The CDR3 nucleotides are TGTGCCAGTGGGACCGGACAGGGTAACACTGAAGCTTTCTTT.

V usage is TRBV10-3 and J usage is TRBJ2-1; 11 bases are a match to TRBD2. This CDR3 has 15 residues. Losses at the gene ends were 7 bases for V and 5 bases for J; bases not matched to a gene: 7. Per the germline V gene, CDR1 is ENHRY and CDR2 is SYGVKD. This CDR3 is CAINSLAGANNEQFF. The CDR3 region has the DNA TGTGCCATCAACTCACTAGCGGGGGCGAACAATGAGCAGTTCTTC.

The chain joins TRBV5-1 to TRBJ1-5; D possibly corresponds to TRBD1 (6 bases). Germline lookup yields CDR1 SGHRS and CDR2 YFSETQ. CDR3 length: 13 residues. The germline V and J ends were trimmed by 0 bases and 11 bases, with 12 bases remaining between them. The CDR3 region is CASSLVEGGAQHF. The CDR3 region has the DNA TGCGCCAGCAGCTTGGTGGAGGGGGGAGCCCAGCATTTT.

This chain uses TRBV27 with TRBJ2-2, with D unclear. Germline V CDR1 and CDR2: MNHEY, SMNVEV (reference sequence). The germline V and J ends were trimmed by 3 bases and 6 bases, with 11 bases remaining between them. The CDR3 extends over 14 amino acids. The CDR3, as DNA: TGTGCCAGCAGTTTTACGAGTATGGCCGGGGAGCTGTTTTTT. Its translation: CASSFTSMAGELFF.

The V gene is TRBV9, the J gene TRBJ2-1, with a possible D match to TRBD2 (6 bases). Germline V gives CDR1 SGDLS, CDR2 YYNGEE. This CDR3 spans 15 amino acids. Trimming removed 2 bases at V and 5 bases at J, with 14 bases between. The CDR3 DNA follows: TGTGCCAGCAGCGTGAGACTGGGGGGACACAATGAGCAGTTCTTC. It is translated as CASSVRLGGHNEQFF.

V and J are TRBV6-5 and TRBJ1-5, with D unclear. Germline V gives CDR1 MNHEY, CDR2 SVGAGI. The CDR3 totals 14 residues. V lost 0 bases and J 2 bases, leaving 5 bases between the germline ends. CDR3: CASSYSGGNQPQHF. The CDR3 DNA is TGTGCCAGCAGTTACTCTGGTGGCAATCAGCCCCAGCATTTT.

This chain links TRBV5-1 with TRBJ2-1; D possibly uses TRBD1 or TRBD2 (5 bases each). This CDR3 has 14 amino acids. Germline V lookup: CDR1 SGHRS, CDR2 YFSETQ. V lost 5 bases to trimming and J lost 6 bases, with 15 bases between them. The CDR3 sequence is CASSWPGSPNEQFF. The CDR3 DNA follows: TGCGCCAGCAGTTGGCCAGGGAGCCCCAATGAGCAGTTCTTC.

The chain has TRBV11-2 and TRBJ2-1; D not certain. The germline V and J ends were trimmed by 2 bases and 6 bases, with 11 bases remaining between them. From germline, CDR1 is SGHAT and CDR2 FQNNGV. This CDR3 spans 14 amino acids. This CDR3 is CASSLTRASNEQFF. The CDR3 DNA reads as TGTGCCAGCAGCTTAACCCGGGCCTCCAATGAGCAGTTCTTC.

The chain links TRBV7-9 to TRBJ2-1; TRBD2 aligns across 8 bases. The CDR3 sequence is 15 residues long. V trimming: 5 bases; J trimming: 5 bases; junction bases outside the gene matches: 8. Germline V gene lookup returns CDR1 SEHNR and CDR2 FQNEAQ (reference sequence). CDR3 loop: CASSPTSAGDNEQFF. In nucleotides, the CDR3 is TGTGCCAGCAGCCCAACCTCAGCGGGAGACAATGAGCAGTTCTTC.

This chain joins TRBV12-5 and TRBJ1-6, with D unresolved. Germline values: CDR1 LGHNT, CDR2 FRNRAP. Trimming cost V 5 bases and J 0 bases, with 14 bases left between them. The CDR3 loop spans 17 amino acids. The CDR3 bases are TGTGCTAGTGGTCCCCCGACGGCGAGCTCCTATAATTCACCCCTCCACTTT. This codes for CASGPPTASSYNSPLHF.

The rearrangement joins TRBV2 to TRBJ1-1; TRBD1 might be the D (6 bases). The CDR3 covers 16 residues. Per the germline V gene, CDR1 is SNHLY and CDR2 is FYNNEI. Trimming removed 0 bases from V and 5 bases from J, with 16 bases in between. Here the CDR3 reads CASSEALGLQGTEAFF. The CDR3 DNA reads as TGTGCCAGCAGTGAAGCCCTCGGACTACAGGGTACTGAAGCTTTCTTT.

This clone was seen a few times. This chain joins TRBV12-5 and TRBJ1-3; the match to TRBD1 covers 8 bases. CDR1 is LGHNT and CDR2 is FRNRAP in the germline V gene. This CDR3 is built from 16 residues. The trim removed 5 bases at V and 2 bases at J, leaving 8 bases unmatched. This chain's CDR3 is CASGPRQGYTGNTIYF. DNA for the CDR3: TGTGCTAGTGGTCCCCGACAGGGGTATACTGGAAACACCATATATTTT.

This sequence joins TRBV3-1 (or the pseudogene TRBV3-2) and TRBJ1-5; the match to TRBD1 covers 7 bases. The CDR3 has 14 residues. From germline, CDR1 is LGHDT and CDR2 YNNKEL (reference sequence). V lost 3 bases, J lost 7 bases, and 6 bases stayed unmatched. This chain's CDR3 is CASSQDRCSQPQHF. CDR3 coding DNA: TGTGCCAGCAGCCAGGACAGGTGCAGCCAGCCCCAGCATTTT.

The V and J genes are TRBV7-2 and TRBJ2-5; D unresolved. The CDR3 length is 13 residues. Per the germline V gene, CDR1 is SGHTA and CDR2 is FQGNSA. V was pared by 1 base and J by 4 bases, with 7 bases between. The CDR3 protein is CASSLGWLETQYF. The DNA for the CDR3 is TGTGCCAGCAGCTTAGGGTGGTTAGAGACCCAGTACTTC.

V usage is TRBV6-5 and J usage is TRBJ1-6; D is undetermined. The length of the CDR3 is 15 residues. Germline V gene data show CDR1 as MNHEY and CDR2 as SVGAGI. The ends were cut back, 4 bases at V and 0 bases at J, with 7 bases in the middle. CDR3 sequence reads: CASSSRSSYNSPLHF. The CDR3 DNA reads TGTGCCAGCAGTTCAAGGAGCTCCTATAATTCACCCCTCCACTTT.

The sample holds a few counts of this clone. This chain links TRBV18 with TRBJ1-2; a weak D match, TRBD1 (5 bases). The CDR3 covers 13 residues. Trimming shortened V by 3 bases and J by 6 bases, and 11 bases separated the two germline ends. Germline V lookup: CDR1 KGHSH, CDR2 LQKENI. DNA for the CDR3: TGTGCCAGCTCACCGGGGCAGGGCGATGGCTACACCTTC. Its translation: CASSPGQGDGYTF.

V and J are TRBV11-3 and TRBJ2-1, with 10 bases aligning to TRBD2. Germline loops: CDR1 SGHNT, CDR2 YENEEA. The junction had 3 bases not matched to a gene; V was cut back by 0 bases and J by 7 bases. This CDR3 is built from 15 residues. Here the CDR3 DNA reads TGTGCCAGCAGCTTAGAAGCGGGGGGGCCAAATGAGCAGTTCTTC. Translation gives CASSLEAGGPNEQFF.

This clone came up once. This sequence joins TRBV3-1 (or the pseudogene TRBV3-2) and TRBJ1-3; TRBD1 aligns across 7 bases. With V trimmed by 4 bases and J by 4 bases, 7 bases remained unmatched. This CDR3 has 15 residues. CDR1 is LGHDT and CDR2 is YNNKEL in the germline V gene (reference sequence). CDR3 sequence: CASSPPGQQGNTIYF. The CDR3 DNA follows: TGTGCCAGCAGCCCACCGGGACAGCAAGGAAACACCATATATTTT.

This chain links TRBV18 with TRBJ2-5; D unresolved. With 2 bases removed from V and 2 bases from J, the gap between germline ends came to 9 bases. The germline CDR1 and CDR2 sequences are KGHSH and LQKENI. The CDR3 covers 14 residues. The CDR3 DNA reads as TGTGCCAGCTCACCAATCGGGTTTCAAGAGACCCAGTACTTC. Translation gives CASSPIGFQETQYF.

V gene TRBV11-2 combines with J gene TRBJ2-5; 7 bases agree with TRBD1. The CDR3 sequence is 13 residues long. V lost 3 bases, J lost 3 bases, and 1 base stayed unmatched. CDR1 is SGHAT, CDR2 FQNNGV, per germline. The CDR3, as DNA: TGTGCCAGCAGCTTCGGACAGGAAGAGACCCAGTACTTC. Translated: CASSFGQEETQYF. Full variable domain (remainder filled in from reference TRBV11-2 and TRBJ2-5): EAGVAQSPRYKIIEKRQSVAFWCNPISGHATLYWYQQILGQGPKLLIQFQNNGVVDDSQLPKDRFSAERLKGVDSTLKIQPAKLEDSAVYLCASSFGQEETQYFGPGTRLLVL.

The chain combines TRBV12-3 or TRBV12-4 with TRBJ2-5; TRBD2 matches at 7 bases. The CDR3 is made up of 13 amino acids. Germline trimming cut 5 bases from V and 5 bases from J; bases unmatched to any gene: 5. The DNA of the CDR3 is TGTGCCAGCAGTGGACTAGTAGTGGAGACCCAGTACTTC. Translation gives CASSGLVVETQYF.

The chain has TRBV7-6 and TRBJ2-7; D call uncertain. Germline values: CDR1 SGHVS, CDR2 FNYEAQ. The CDR3 covers 13 residues. Trimming removed 5 bases from V and 4 bases from J, with 12 bases in between. The CDR3 spells CASSQGLEYEQYF. The CDR3 DNA reads as TGTGCCAGCAGCCAAGGGCTAGAGTACGAGCAGTACTTC.

This clone was seen ten or more times. The chain recombines TRBV29-1 with TRBJ2-5; 9 nucleotides agree with TRBD1. With V trimmed by 5 bases and J by 3 bases, 1 base remained unmatched. Germline V lookup: CDR1 SQVTM, CDR2 ANQGSEA. This CDR3 has 12 residues. The CDR3 sequence is CSVTGGKETQYF. The DNA of the CDR3 is TGCAGCGTTACAGGGGGCAAAGAGACCCAGTACTTC. Drawing the rest from reference TRBV29-1 and TRBJ2-5, the complete variable domain is SAVISQKPSRDICQRGTSLTIQCQVDSQVTMMFWYRQQPGQSLTLIATANQGSEATYESGFVIDKFPISRPNLTFSTLTVSNMSPEDSSIYLCSVTGGKETQYFGPGTRLLVL.